This is a list of T cell receptor beta chains from one sample in a study of shared clonotypes between healthy human individuals. Assay: immunoSEQ multiplex PCR; the TCRdb copy retains only in-frame clones and omits some. The sample records some 470,000 clones, 60% to 85% being singletons. Sequencing was done on a sample of PBMCs. These receptor sequences come from a woman between 35 and 50 years old in good health. Some clones in this sample may be carry-over from other donors' samples. Both conserved end residues are part of each CDR3. A D gene is named only where the DNA matches it firmly. Expanded clones get a size class; other rows say once, few or many, or leave the size out.

CDR3 protein	CDR3 DNA	clone size	D gene	J gene	V gene
CASSYVGELFF	TGTGCCAGCAGTTATGTCGGGGAGCTGTTTTTT	NA	NA	TRBJ2-2	TRBV6-6
CASSLGMNEKLFF	TGTGCCAGCAGCTTGGGTATGAATGAAAAACTGTTTTTT	NA	NA	TRBJ1-4	TRBV5-6
CASSQEREGTGVWNTIYF	TGCGCCAGCAGCCAAGAAAGGGAGGGGACAGGGGTTTGGAACACCATATATTTT	NA	TRBD1	TRBJ1-3	TRBV4-1
CASSYYQGRNEKLFF	TGTGCCAGCAGTTACTATCAGGGTCGAAATGAAAAACTGTTTTTT	NA	NA	TRBJ1-4	TRBV6-7
CAWRGKGGETQYF	TGTGCCTGGCGGGGGAAGGGAGGGGAGACCCAGTACTTC	NA	TRBD2	TRBJ2-5	TRBV30
CAVGLPNGGELFF	TGCGCCGTGGGACTGCCGAATGGCGGGGAGCTGTTTTTT	few	NA	TRBJ2-2	TRBV10-1
CASSFGVSGNTIYF	TGTGCCAGCAGCTTCGGGGTCTCTGGAAACACCATATATTTT	NA	NA	TRBJ1-3	TRBV7-9
CASSRDGTGAYEQYF	TGCGCCAGCAGCCGGGACGGGACAGGGGCCTACGAGCAGTACTTC	many	TRBD1	TRBJ2-7	TRBV4-3
CASSQGNRLSGPTEAFF	TGCGCCAGCAGCCAAGGGAACCGACTGAGCGGTCCAACTGAAGCTTTCTTT	few	NA	TRBJ1-1	TRBV4-1
CASSLGLAGRRETQYF	TGCGCCAGCAGCTTGGGGCTAGCGGGACGAAGGGAGACCCAGTACTTC	NA	TRBD2	TRBJ2-5	TRBV5-1
CASSLAAGQPNTEAFF	TGTGCCAGCAGCTTAGCGGCGGGACAGCCGAACACTGAAGCTTTCTTT	few	TRBD1	TRBJ1-1	TRBV7-9
CASSLLSYEKLFF	TGTGCCAGCAGCTTGCTGAGCTATGAAAAACTGTTTTTT	NA	NA	TRBJ1-4	TRBV5-6
CASRETGGRETQYF	TGTGCCAGCCGCGAGACAGGGGGCCGAGAGACCCAGTACTTC	NA	TRBD1	TRBJ2-5	TRBV11-2
CASSTTGANTIYF	TGTGCCAGTAGTACGACAGGGGCAAACACCATATATTTT	NA	TRBD1	TRBJ1-3	TRBV19
CASSLSSTDTQYF	TGTGCCAGCAGTTTAAGTAGCACAGATACGCAGTATTTT	NA	NA	TRBJ2-3	TRBV27
CASSSGAANFLYTF	TGTGCCAGCAGCTCCGGGGCAGCGAATTTCCTCTACACCTTC	NA	NA	TRBJ1-2	TRBV7-8
CAWSAIRATNEKLFF	TGTGCCTGGAGTGCAATCAGGGCAACTAATGAAAAACTGTTTTTT	NA	NA	TRBJ1-4	TRBV30
CASSFLGAVGGAFF	TGTGCCAGCAGCTTTCTCGGGGCAGTCGGGGGAGCTTTCTTT	NA	NA	TRBJ1-1	TRBV7-2
CASSLIQGGTSFF	TGTGCCAGCAGCTTAATCCAGGGCGGGACCTCGTTCTTC	NA	NA	TRBJ2-1	TRBV7-3
CASSRTDSYEQYF	TGTGCCAGCTCACGGACTGACTCCTACGAGCAGTACTTC	NA	NA	TRBJ2-7	TRBV6-6
CASSENYGYTF	TGTGCCAGCAGTGAAAACTATGGCTACACCTTC	NA	NA	TRBJ1-2	TRBV2
CASSRPEETAVEQFF	TGTGCCAGCAGCCGACCCGAAGAGACGGCGGTTGAGCAGTTCTTC	few	NA	TRBJ2-1	TRBV4-2
CATSSPGTGMDEQYF	TGTGCCACCAGCAGTCCCGGGACAGGGATGGACGAGCAGTACTTC	few	TRBD1	TRBJ2-7	TRBV15
CASSLGGGGSYEQYF	TGTGCCAGCAGCCTTGGGGGCGGGGGGTCCTACGAGCAGTACTTC	once	TRBD2	TRBJ2-7	TRBV7-2
CASSQDTLAGVSGELFF	TGCGCCAGCAGCCAAGATACCCTAGCGGGAGTTTCCGGGGAGCTGTTTTTT	NA	TRBD2	TRBJ2-2	TRBV4-3
CASSARLGTGQTQYF	TGTGCCAGCAGCGCCCGACTCGGAACCGGGCAGACCCAGTACTTC	few	NA	TRBJ2-5	TRBV9
CASSPTGLVSNEQFF	TGTGCCAGCAGTCCCACGGGACTAGTCTCCAATGAGCAGTTCTTC	few	TRBD2	TRBJ2-1	TRBV28
CASSPVGGPRGPYEQYF	TGTGCCAGCAGTCCAGTCGGTGGCCCCCGCGGTCCCTACGAGCAGTACTTC	NA	NA	TRBJ2-7	TRBV28
CATSRDFGATNEKLFF	TGTGCCACCAGCAGAGATTTCGGTGCAACTAATGAAAAACTGTTTTTT	NA	NA	TRBJ1-4	TRBV15
CASNPDGTGAPEQYF	TGTGCCAGCAACCCCGACGGGACAGGGGCTCCCGAGCAGTACTTC	few	TRBD1	TRBJ2-7	TRBV6-1
CASSSPQGNGYTF	TGTGCCAGCAGCTCACCACAGGGAAATGGCTACACCTTC	NA	NA	TRBJ1-2	TRBV7-2
CASSQDGRTVGREQYF	TGCGCCAGCAGCCAAGATGGGAGGACAGTAGGCCGCGAGCAGTACTTC	NA	NA	TRBJ2-7	TRBV4-3
CASSLLSPAGYEQYF	TGTGCCAGCAGTTTATTATCCCCCGCCGGCTACGAGCAGTACTTC	few	NA	TRBJ2-7	TRBV28
CASSLGSGQFF	TGTGCCAGCAGTTTAGGGAGCGGGCAGTTCTTC	NA	NA	TRBJ2-1	TRBV28
CASSIAGAMNTEAFF	TGTGCCAGTAGTATAGCAGGGGCGATGAACACTGAAGCTTTCTTT	NA	NA	TRBJ1-1	TRBV19
CASSFSDNEQFF	TGTGCCAGCAGTTTTTCAGACAATGAGCAGTTCTTC	NA	NA	TRBJ2-1	TRBV28
CASSAFTGVDGYTF	TGTGCCAGCAGCGCATTCACAGGGGTTGATGGCTACACCTTC	NA	TRBD1	TRBJ1-2	TRBV9
CASSLSGTTGNTIYF	TGCGCCAGCAGCTTGTCTGGGACAACTGGAAACACCATATATTTT	NA	NA	TRBJ1-3	TRBV5-1
CASSPRSDLNNEQFF	TGTGCCAGCAGCCCTCGATCAGACTTGAACAATGAGCAGTTCTTC	NA	NA	TRBJ2-1	TRBV9
CASSQGPGKVKTQYF	TGCGCCAGCAGCCAAGGACCAGGGAAAGTTAAGACCCAGTACTTC	NA	NA	TRBJ2-5	TRBV4-1
CAIKGTNYNEQFF	TGTGCCATCAAAGGGACTAACTACAATGAGCAGTTCTTC	NA	TRBD2	TRBJ2-1	TRBV10-3
CASSFLRNTDTQYF	TGTGCCAGCAGTTTTCTGCGGAACACAGATACGCAGTATTTT	NA	NA	TRBJ2-3	TRBV27
CASSVEGQLSDQPQHF	TGTGCCAGCAGCGTGGAAGGACAGCTATCAGATCAGCCCCAGCATTTT	NA	NA	TRBJ1-5	TRBV21-1
CASSLSRRPSGNEQYF	TGTGCCAGCAGCTTAAGTAGACGTCCCTCGGGGAACGAGCAGTACTTC	NA	NA	TRBJ2-7	TRBV7-2
CASSLLSTNSNQPQHF	TGTGCCAGCAGTTTGCTATCTACAAATAGCAATCAGCCCCAGCATTTT	NA	NA	TRBJ1-5	TRBV28
CAISEGETQYF	TGTGCCATCAGTGAGGGGGAGACCCAGTACTTC	NA	NA	TRBJ2-5	TRBV10-3
CASSLTGSPYGYTF	TGTGCCAGCAGTTTGACAGGGAGTCCCTATGGCTACACCTTC	NA	TRBD1	TRBJ1-2	TRBV28
CASSFAYRAGNQPQHF	TGTGCCAGCAGCTTCGCATATAGGGCCGGGAATCAGCCCCAGCATTTT	NA	NA	TRBJ1-5	TRBV28
CASSPRLAGGDTQYF	TGTGCCAGCAGCCCAAGACTAGCGGGGGGGGATACGCAGTATTTT	few	TRBD2	TRBJ2-3	TRBV9
CASSLYSRVSYNEQFF	TGTGCCAGCAGCTTATATTCCCGAGTTTCTTACAATGAGCAGTTCTTC	many	NA	TRBJ2-1	TRBV7-2
CASSPPSYEQYF	TGTGCCAGCAGCCCCCCGTCCTACGAGCAGTACTTC	NA	NA	TRBJ2-7	TRBV9
CASSLDRSIYGYTF	TGTGCCAGCAGCCTGGACAGGTCGATATATGGCTACACCTTC	NA	TRBD1	TRBJ1-2	TRBV13
CASSQDVLPGTTLYNEQFF	TGCGCCAGCAGCCAAGACGTATTGCCCGGGACTACCCTCTACAATGAGCAGTTCTTC	NA	TRBD2	TRBJ2-1	TRBV4-3
CASGLRRGTGYTGELFF	TGCGCCAGCGGCCTCCGGCGGGGGACAGGATACACCGGGGAGCTGTTTTTT	NA	NA	TRBJ2-2	TRBV5-1
CASSFLPTERSYEQYF	TGTGCCAGCAGCTTCCTTCCGACAGAGCGAAGTTACGAGCAGTACTTC	NA	NA	TRBJ2-7	TRBV13